The sequence of this T cell receptor beta chain was determined in a study of cytomegalovirus exposure and HLA in healthy donors. Whole-study context: A subsequent analysis stated that the 95 to 150 validation repertoires were run on the same platform as the roughly 700 first-cohort repertoires.

Regarding this clone: Its cognate antigen is unknown.

General observations from the study: It was confirmed in vitro that three of the CMV-associated chains were specific for CMV antigens. Rare TCR sequences predominated, though certain public TCRs were found in many donors.

The protocol was immunoSEQ multiplex PCR, while the TCRdb copy is restricted to in-frame clones and leaves out a portion. The sample shows some 240,000 clones, around 86% of them seen only once. Germline values: CDR1 SQVTM, CDR2 ANQGSEA. The CDR3 covers 16 residues. The J segment lost 2 bases and the V segment lost 1 base, leaving 8 bases of the junction unmatched. The TCR originated in a young woman in good health and CMV-seropositive. The rearrangement joins TRBV29-1 to TRBJ2-1, with 7 bases that match TRBD2. Input material: PBMCs. The CDR3 loop is CSVEVWREGPYNEQFF. Here the CDR3 DNA reads TGCAGCGTTGAAGTCTGGAGGGAGGGACCCTACAATGAGCAGTTCTTC.